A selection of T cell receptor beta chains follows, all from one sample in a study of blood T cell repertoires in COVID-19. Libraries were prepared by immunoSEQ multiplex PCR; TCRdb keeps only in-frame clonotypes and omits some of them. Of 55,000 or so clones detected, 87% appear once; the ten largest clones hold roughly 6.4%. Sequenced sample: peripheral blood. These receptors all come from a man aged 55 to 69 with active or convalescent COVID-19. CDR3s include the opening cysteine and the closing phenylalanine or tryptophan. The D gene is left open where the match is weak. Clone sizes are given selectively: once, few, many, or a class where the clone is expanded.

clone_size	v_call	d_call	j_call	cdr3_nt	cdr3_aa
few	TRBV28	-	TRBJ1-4	TGTGCCAGCAGTTTGGGCAGTGCAACTAATGAAAAACTGTTTTTT	CASSLGSATNEKLFF
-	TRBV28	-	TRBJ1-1	TGTGCCAGCAGTTTGACAGTTGCGAGCACTGAAGCTTTCTTT	CASSLTVASTEAFF
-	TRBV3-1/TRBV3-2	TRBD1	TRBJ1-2	TGTGCCAGCAGCCAAGTAAGGGACAGCCCGTCCGGCTACACCTTC	CASSQVRDSPSGYTF
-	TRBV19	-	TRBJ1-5	TGTGCCAGTAGTATAGATACCGGACAGAAGCAGCATTTT	CASSIDTGQKQHF
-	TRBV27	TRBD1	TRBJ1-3	TGTGCCAGCAGTTCCGCCGGGACAGACTCTGGAAACACCATATATTTT	CASSSAGTDSGNTIYF
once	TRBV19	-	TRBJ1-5	TGTGCCAGTAGTCCGGTAGACAGGTTGCATCAGCCCCAGCATTTT	CASSPVDRLHQPQHF
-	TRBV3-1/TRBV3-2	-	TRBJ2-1	TGTGCCAGCAGCCAAGGATGGACAGAATACAATGAGCAGTTCTTC	CASSQGWTEYNEQFF
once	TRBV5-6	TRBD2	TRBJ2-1	TGTGCCAGCAGCCTCAACGAACTAGCGGGAACCTACAATGAGCAGTTCTTC	CASSLNELAGTYNEQFF
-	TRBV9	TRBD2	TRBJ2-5	TGTGCCAGCAGCCCAGCGGGAGGGGCCGCAAGTGAGACCCAGTACTTC	CASSPAGGAASETQYF
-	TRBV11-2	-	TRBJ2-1	TGTGCCAGCAGCTTCCTAGCGACCTACAATGAGCAGTTCTTC	CASSFLATYNEQFF
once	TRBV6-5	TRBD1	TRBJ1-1	TGTGCCAGCAGTACCAGGGGGCGGACTGAAGCTTTCTTT	CASSTRGRTEAFF
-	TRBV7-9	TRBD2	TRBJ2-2	TGTGCCAGCAGCTTAGGGGCAAGCGGGACGAACACCGGGGAGCTGTTTTTT	CASSLGASGTNTGELFF
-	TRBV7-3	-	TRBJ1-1	TGTGCCAGCAGCCGGACGGCAGGGCGGTTTACTGAAGCTTTCTTT	CASSRTAGRFTEAFF
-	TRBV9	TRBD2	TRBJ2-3	TGTGCCAGCAGCGTAGAGGCGGGGGGCACAGATACGCAGTATTTT	CASSVEAGGTDTQYF
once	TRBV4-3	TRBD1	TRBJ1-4	TGCGCCAGCAGCCAAGGGGACAGCCCCGGGAATGGTGAAAAACTGTTTTTT	CASSQGDSPGNGEKLFF
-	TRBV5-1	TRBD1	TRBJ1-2	TGCGCCAGCAGCACCGTAGAGACAGGGGTCTATGGCTACACCTTC	CASSTVETGVYGYTF
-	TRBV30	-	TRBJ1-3	TGTGCCTTCCTCAGGGTCTCTGGAAACACCATATATTTT	CAFLRVSGNTIYF
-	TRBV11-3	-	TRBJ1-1	TGTGCCAGCAGCTTATCTCTGAACACTGAAGCTTTCTTT	CASSLSLNTEAFF
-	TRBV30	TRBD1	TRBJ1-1	TGTGCCTGGAGGGGGGGACAGGGGGCGCAAGCTTTCTTT	CAWRGGQGAQAFF
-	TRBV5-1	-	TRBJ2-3	TGCGCCAGCAGAAACCGACCAGAGGATACAGATACGCAGTATTTT	CASRNRPEDTDTQYF
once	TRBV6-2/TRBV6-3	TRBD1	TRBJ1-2	TGTGCCAGCAGTTACAATTACGCGACAGGGGGTGTTGGTGATCGCTACACCTTC	CASSYNYATGGVGDRYTF
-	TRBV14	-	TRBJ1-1	TGTGCCAGCAGCCATAAATTAACTTTGAACACTGAAGCTTTCTTT	CASSHKLTLNTEAFF
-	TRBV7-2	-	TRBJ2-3	TGTGCCAGCAGCCCCGGGAGAAAACCTAGCACAGATACGCAGTATTTT	CASSPGRKPSTDTQYF
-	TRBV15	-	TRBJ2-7	TGTGCCACCAGCAGAGTGGGGGGGCTGGACGAGCAGTACTTC	CATSRVGGLDEQYF